This T cell receptor (beta chain) stems from a study of shared clonotypes between healthy human individuals. Whole-study context: For every donor, three CD4 naive, three CD4 memory, two CD8 naive and one CD8 memory plates were used.

Points from the study as a whole: Among a handful of donors, approximately 5% of naive CD4 clonotypes were found in common.

Each replicate PCR on the sorted subsets used about 0.2 ug DNA (roughly 27,000 T cell genomes). Sequenced by immunoSEQ multiplex PCR; TCRdb stores in-frame clones only, minus some. The profile shows over 2 million clones, about 95% of them singletons. Worth noting for this clone: Its antigen is not known. Other DNA sequences within the sample encode an identical CDR3.

CDR3 length: 11 amino acids. With 5 bases removed from V and 1 base from J, the gap between germline ends came to 3 bases. In germline, CDR1 is SGHAT, CDR2 FQNNGV. Terminally differentiated effector memory CD45RA+ cells were excluded from the naive CD8 cells, which were CD45RO-negative and positively selected for CCR7. The receptor was derived from a man younger than 35 in good health. The chain combines TRBV11-2 with TRBJ2-7; unclear D gene. The sample was naive CD8+ T cells sorted from blood. The CDR3 nucleotides are TGTGCCAGCAGCCATTCCTACGAGCAGTACTTC. Translation gives CASSHSYEQYF.